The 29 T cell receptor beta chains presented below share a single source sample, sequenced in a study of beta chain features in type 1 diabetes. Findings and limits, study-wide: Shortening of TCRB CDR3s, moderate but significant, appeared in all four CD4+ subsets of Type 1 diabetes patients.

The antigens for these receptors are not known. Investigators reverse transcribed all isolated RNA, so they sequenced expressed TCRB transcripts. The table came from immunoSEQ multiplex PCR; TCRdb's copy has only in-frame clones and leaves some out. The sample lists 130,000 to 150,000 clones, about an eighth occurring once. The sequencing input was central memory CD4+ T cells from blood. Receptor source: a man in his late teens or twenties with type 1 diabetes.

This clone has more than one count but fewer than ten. CDR3 loop: CASSQALASRETQYF. The CDR3 DNA reads as TGCGCCAGCAGCCAAGCGCTAGCATCTCGAGAGACCCAGTACTTC. The rearrangement links TRBV4-1 to TRBJ2-5, with a tentative D call TRBD2 (5 bases). Per germline, CDR1 MGHRA and CDR2 YSYEKL. The CDR3 runs 15 residues. V lost 1 base and J 4 bases, leaving 13 bases between the germline ends.

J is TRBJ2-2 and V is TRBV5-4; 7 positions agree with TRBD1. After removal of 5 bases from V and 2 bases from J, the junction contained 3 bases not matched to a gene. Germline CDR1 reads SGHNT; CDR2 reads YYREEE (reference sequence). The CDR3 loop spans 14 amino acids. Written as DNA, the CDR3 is TGTGCCAGCAGTCGGGACAGCAACACCGGGGAGCTGTTTTTT. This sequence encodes CASSRDSNTGELFF.

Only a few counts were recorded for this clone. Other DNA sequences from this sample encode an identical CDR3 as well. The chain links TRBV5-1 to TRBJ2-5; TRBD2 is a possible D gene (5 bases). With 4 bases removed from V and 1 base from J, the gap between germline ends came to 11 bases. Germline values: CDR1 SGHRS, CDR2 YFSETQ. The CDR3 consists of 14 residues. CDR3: CASSRTGVQETQYF. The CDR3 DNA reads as TGCGCCAGCAGCAGAACCGGGGTCCAAGAGACCCAGTACTTC.

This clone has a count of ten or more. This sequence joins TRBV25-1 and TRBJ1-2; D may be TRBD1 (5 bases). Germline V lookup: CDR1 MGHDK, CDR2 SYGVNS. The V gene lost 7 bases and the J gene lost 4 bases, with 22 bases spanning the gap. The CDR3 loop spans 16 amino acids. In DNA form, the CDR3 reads TGTGCCAGCAAGGGCCAGGGTGGGGACCGTGGCTATGGCTACACCTTC. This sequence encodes CASKGQGGDRGYGYTF.

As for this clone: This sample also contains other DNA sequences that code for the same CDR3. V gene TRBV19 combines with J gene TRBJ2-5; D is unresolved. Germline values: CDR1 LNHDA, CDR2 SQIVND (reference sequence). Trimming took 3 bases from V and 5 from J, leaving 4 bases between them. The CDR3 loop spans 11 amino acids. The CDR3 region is CASSIRETQYF. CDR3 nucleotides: TGTGCCAGTAGTATTAGGGAGACCCAGTACTTC.

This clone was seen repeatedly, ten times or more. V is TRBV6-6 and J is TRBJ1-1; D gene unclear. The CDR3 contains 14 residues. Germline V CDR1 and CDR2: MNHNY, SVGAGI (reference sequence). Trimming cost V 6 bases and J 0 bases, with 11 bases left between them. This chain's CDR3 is CASRQGRMNTEAFF. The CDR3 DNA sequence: TGTGCCAGCAGACAAGGGCGGATGAACACTGAAGCTTTCTTT.

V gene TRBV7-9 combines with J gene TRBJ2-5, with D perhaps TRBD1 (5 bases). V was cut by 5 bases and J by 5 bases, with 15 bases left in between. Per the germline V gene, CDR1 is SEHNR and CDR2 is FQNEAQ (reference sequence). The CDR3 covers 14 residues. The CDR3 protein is CASSRDQGQETQYF. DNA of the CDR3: TGTGCCAGCAGCCGAGATCAGGGTCAGGAGACCCAGTACTTC.

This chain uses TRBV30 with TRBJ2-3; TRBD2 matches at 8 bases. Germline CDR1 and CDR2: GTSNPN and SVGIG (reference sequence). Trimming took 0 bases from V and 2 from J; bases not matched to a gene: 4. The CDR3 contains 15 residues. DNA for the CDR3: TGTGCCTGGAGTGTAGCGGGAGCCTACACAGATACGCAGTATTTT. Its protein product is CAWSVAGAYTDTQYF.

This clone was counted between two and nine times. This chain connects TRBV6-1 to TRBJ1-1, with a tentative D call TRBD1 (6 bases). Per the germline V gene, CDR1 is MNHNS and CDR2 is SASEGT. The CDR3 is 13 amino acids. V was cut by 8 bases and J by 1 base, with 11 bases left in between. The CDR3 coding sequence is TGTGCCAGCCGGCAGGGACAGAACACTGAAGCTTTCTTT. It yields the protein CASRQGQNTEAFF.

The CDR3 DNA reads TGCGCCAGCAGCCAAGATCCGACCGGGGACAGACCTCACAATGAGCAGTTCTTC. Its protein is CASSQDPTGDRPHNEQFF. J is TRBJ2-1 and V is TRBV4-1; 7 nucleotides match TRBD1. CDR1 is MGHRA and CDR2 is YSYEKL in the germline V gene. V trimming: 0 bases; J trimming: 5 bases; junction bases outside the gene matches: 13. The CDR3 has 18 amino acids.

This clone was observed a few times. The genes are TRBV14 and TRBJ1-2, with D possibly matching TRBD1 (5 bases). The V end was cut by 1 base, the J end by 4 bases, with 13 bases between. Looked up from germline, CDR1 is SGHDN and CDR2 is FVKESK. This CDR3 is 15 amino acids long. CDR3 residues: CASSQVQWTRYGYTF. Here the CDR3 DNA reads TGTGCCAGCAGCCAAGTACAGTGGACACGCTATGGCTACACCTTC.

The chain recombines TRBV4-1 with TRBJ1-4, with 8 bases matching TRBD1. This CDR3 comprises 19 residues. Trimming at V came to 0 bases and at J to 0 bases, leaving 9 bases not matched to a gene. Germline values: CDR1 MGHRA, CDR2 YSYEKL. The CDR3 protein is CASSQDWRQGRTTNEKLFF. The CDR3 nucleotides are TGCGCCAGCAGCCAAGACTGGAGACAGGGGAGAACAACTAATGAAAAACTGTTTTTT.

The CDR3 region is CAWTRMGNTEAFF. CDR3 coding DNA: TGTGCCTGGACGAGGATGGGGAACACTGAAGCTTTCTTT. V usage is TRBV30 and J usage is TRBJ1-1, with unresolved D. V lost 4 bases and J 1 base, leaving 10 bases between the germline ends. The CDR3 runs 13 residues. The germline V gene encodes CDR1 GTSNPN and CDR2 SVGIG (reference sequence).

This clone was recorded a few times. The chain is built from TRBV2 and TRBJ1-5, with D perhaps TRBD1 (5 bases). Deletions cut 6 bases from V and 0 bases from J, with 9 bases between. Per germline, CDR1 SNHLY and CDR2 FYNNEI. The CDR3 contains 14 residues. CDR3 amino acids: CASRQGTSNQPQHF. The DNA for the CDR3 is TGTGCCAGCAGGCAGGGAACTAGCAATCAGCCCCAGCATTTT.

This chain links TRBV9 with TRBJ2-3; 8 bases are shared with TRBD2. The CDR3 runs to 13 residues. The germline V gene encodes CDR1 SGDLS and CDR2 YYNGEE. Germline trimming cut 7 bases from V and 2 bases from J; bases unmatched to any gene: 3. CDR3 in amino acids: CASSGGVTDTQYF. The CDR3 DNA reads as TGTGCCAGCTCCGGGGGGGTCACAGATACGCAGTATTTT.

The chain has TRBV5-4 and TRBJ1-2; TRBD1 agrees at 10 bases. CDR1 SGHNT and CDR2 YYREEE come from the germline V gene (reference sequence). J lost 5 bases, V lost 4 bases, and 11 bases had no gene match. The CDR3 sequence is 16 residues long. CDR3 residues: CASSPSGGQGRYGYTF. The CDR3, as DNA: TGTGCCAGCAGCCCCTCGGGGGGACAGGGGAGGTATGGCTACACCTTC.

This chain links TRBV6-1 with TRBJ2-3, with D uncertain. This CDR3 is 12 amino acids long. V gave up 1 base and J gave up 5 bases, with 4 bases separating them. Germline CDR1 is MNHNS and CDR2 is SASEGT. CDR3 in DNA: TGTGCCAGCAGTGAAGGTGTAGATACGCAGTATTTT. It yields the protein CASSEGVDTQYF.

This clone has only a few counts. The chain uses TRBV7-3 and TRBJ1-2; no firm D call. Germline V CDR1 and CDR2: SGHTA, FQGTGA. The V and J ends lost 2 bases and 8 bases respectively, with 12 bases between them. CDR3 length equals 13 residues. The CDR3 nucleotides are TGTGCCAGCAGCTTAGGAAGTGGGGAGGGCTACACCTTC. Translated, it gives CASSLGSGEGYTF.

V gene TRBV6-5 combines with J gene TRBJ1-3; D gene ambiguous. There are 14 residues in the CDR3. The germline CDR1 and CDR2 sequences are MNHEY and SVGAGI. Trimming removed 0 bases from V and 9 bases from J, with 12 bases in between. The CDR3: CASSYSISPGTIYF. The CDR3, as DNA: TGTGCCAGCAGTTACTCGATCTCCCCGGGCACCATATATTTT.

The CDR3 bases are TGTGCCTGGAGTGAAGATGAAAAACTGTTTTTT. Its translation is CAWSEDEKLFF. V usage is TRBV30 and J usage is TRBJ1-4; D unclear. Germline lookup yields CDR1 GTSNPN and CDR2 SVGIG (reference sequence). The V end was cut by 1 base, the J end by 6 bases, with 3 bases between. The CDR3 loop spans 11 amino acids.

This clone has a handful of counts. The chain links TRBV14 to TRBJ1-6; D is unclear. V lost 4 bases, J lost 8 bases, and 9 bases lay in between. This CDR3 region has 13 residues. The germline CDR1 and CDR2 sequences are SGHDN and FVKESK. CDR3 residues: CASSRRTDSPLHF. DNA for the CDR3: TGTGCCAGCAGCCGCCGCACAGATTCACCCCTCCACTTT.

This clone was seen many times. The CDR3 sequence is CASSFRLAGADTQYF. CDR3 in DNA: TGTGCCAGCAGCTTCCGACTAGCGGGGGCTGATACGCAGTATTTT. This chain uses TRBV7-6 with TRBJ2-3; TRBD2 matches 12 bases. The CDR3 runs 15 residues. Germline V gene sequence: CDR1 SGHVS, CDR2 FNYEAQ. Unmatched junction bases numbered 4, after V lost 3 bases and J lost 6 bases.

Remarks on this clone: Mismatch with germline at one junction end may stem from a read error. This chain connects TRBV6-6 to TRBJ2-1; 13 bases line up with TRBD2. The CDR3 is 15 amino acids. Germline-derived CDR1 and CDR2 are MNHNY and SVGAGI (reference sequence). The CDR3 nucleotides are TGTGCCAGCAGCACTAGCGGGGGGGCCTACCATGAGCAGTTCTTC. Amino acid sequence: CASSTSGGAYHEQFF.

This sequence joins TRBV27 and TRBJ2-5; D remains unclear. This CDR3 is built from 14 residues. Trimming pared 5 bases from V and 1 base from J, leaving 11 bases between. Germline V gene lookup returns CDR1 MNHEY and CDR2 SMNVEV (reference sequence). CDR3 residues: CASSPRPSQETQYF. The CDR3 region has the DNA TGTGCCAGCAGTCCCAGACCCAGCCAAGAGACCCAGTACTTC.

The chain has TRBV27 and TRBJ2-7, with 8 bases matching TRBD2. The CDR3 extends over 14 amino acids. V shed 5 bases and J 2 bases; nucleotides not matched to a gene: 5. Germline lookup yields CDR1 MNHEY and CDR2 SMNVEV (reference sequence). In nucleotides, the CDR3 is TGTGCCAGCAGTGGGCCGGGGGGGCCCTACGAGCAGTACTTC. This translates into CASSGPGGPYEQYF.

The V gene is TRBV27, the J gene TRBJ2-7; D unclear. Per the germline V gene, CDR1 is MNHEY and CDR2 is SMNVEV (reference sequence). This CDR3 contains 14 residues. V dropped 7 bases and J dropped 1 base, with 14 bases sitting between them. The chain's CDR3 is CASKPGGLSYEQYF. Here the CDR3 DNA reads TGTGCCAGCAAACCAGGTGGGCTATCCTACGAGCAGTACTTC.

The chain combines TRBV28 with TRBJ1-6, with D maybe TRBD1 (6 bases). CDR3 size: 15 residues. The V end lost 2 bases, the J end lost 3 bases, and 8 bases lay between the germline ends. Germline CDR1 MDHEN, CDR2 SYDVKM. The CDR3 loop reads CASSLGGGYNSPLHF. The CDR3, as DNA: TGTGCCAGCAGTTTAGGAGGGGGCTATAATTCACCCCTCCACTTT.

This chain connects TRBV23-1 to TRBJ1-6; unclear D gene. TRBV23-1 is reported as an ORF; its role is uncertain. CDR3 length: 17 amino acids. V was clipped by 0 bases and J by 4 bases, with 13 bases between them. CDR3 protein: CASSQSHNTTYNSPLHF. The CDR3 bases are TGCGCCAGCAGTCAATCGCATAACACTACTTATAATTCACCCCTCCACTTT.

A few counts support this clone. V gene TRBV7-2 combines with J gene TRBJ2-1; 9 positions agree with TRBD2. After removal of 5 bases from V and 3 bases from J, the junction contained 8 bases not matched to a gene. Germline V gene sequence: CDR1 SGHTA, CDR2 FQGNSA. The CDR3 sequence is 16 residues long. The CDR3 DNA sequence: TGTGCCAGCAGCCGAGACGCGGGGGGGCTCTACAATGAGCAGTTCTTC. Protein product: CASSRDAGGLYNEQFF.